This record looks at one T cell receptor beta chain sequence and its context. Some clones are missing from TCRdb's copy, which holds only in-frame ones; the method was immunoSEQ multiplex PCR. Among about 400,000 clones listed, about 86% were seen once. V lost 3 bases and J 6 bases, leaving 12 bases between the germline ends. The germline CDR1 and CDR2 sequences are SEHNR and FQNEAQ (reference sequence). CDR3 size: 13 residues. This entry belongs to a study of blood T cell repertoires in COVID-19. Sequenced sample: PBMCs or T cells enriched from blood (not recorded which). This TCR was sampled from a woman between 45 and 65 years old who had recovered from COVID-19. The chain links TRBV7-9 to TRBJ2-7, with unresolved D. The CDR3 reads CASSFSPGTEQYF. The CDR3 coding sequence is TGTGCCAGCAGCTTTTCCCCCGGTACCGAGCAGTACTTC.